One and the same sample provided the 4 T cell receptor beta chains below, sequenced in a study of blood T cells in healthy people across ages. For the second PCR, which ran for about 6 to 11 cycles, a sample-barcoded 5' primer and a J-beta primer mix were used. TCRdb re-derived calls from the 5' RACE reads in MiXCR, one entry per CDR3 protein. The data show roughly 680,000 distinct CDR3 sequences, 40% to 65% seen once. Specimen: blood. All receptors come from a woman over 75 in good health.

The rearrangement uses TRBV19 and TRBJ2-2; TRBD2 matches at 8 bases. CDR1 and CDR2 (germline): LNHDA, SQIVND (reference sequence). The CDR3 is 17 amino acids. V lost 6 bases, J lost 2 bases, and 11 bases stayed unmatched. The CDR3 DNA sequence: TGTGCCAGTAGATTGGGACTAGGAGATCCCAACACCGGGGAGCTGTTTTTT. Translated: CASRLGLGDPNTGELFF.

J is TRBJ2-2 and V is TRBV12-3 or TRBV12-4; D is undetermined. The CDR3 runs to 16 residues. V was trimmed by 4 bases and J by 4 bases, leaving 16 bases between them. Here the CDR3 reads CASSSPSLSSTGELFF. In DNA form, the CDR3 reads TGTGCCAGCAGTTCCCCTTCCCTGAGTAGCACCGGGGAGCTGTTTTTT.

The chain carries TRBV19 and TRBJ1-2, with TRBD1 matching over 7 bases. The CDR3 runs to 14 residues. Looked up from germline, CDR1 is LNHDA and CDR2 is SQIVND (reference sequence). V was pared by 8 bases and J by 1 base, with 7 bases of the junction left unmatched. The CDR3 sequence is CASGPPGGNYGYTF. In DNA form, the CDR3 reads TGTGCCAGTGGACCCCCAGGGGGTAACTATGGCTACACCTTC.

This chain joins TRBV28 and TRBJ2-3; D perhaps matches TRBD2 (5 bases). Trimming removed 7 bases at V and 4 bases at J, with 18 bases between. The germline V gene encodes CDR1 MDHEN and CDR2 SYDVKM. CDR3 length: 15 amino acids. The CDR3 loop reads CASTPRLVGADTQYF. The CDR3 coding sequence is TGTGCCAGCACGCCCCGGCTAGTGGGAGCAGATACGCAGTATTTT.